Below are 7 T cell receptor beta chains sequenced from a single sample in a study of T cells in Graves' hyperthyroidism and ophthalmopathy. The investigators amplified TCR beta CDR3 regions from RNA transcripts. Primed by the HTBI set, a first-round RT-PCR was run on the TCR CDR3. TCRdb reprocessed the multiplex PCR reads via MiXCR and lists one record per CDR3 protein. The profile shows hundreds of thousands of distinct CDR3 sequences, 15% to 20% of them singletons. The specimen sequenced was blood. These TCRs come from a woman aged 25-40 years with Graves' hyperthyroidism.

This clonotype was observed at least ten times. The chain has TRBV12-3 or TRBV12-4 and TRBJ2-1, with D possibly TRBD2 on 5 matching bases. The CDR3 sequence is 14 residues long. Trimming pared 1 base from V and 8 bases from J, leaving 12 bases between. CDR3 sequence (DNA): TGTGCCAGCAGTTTAGGAGGTCCGAGGGATGAGCAGTTCTTC. This gives the protein CASSLGGPRDEQFF.

The DNA for the CDR3 is TGTGCCAGCAATAAGGCCAGCTCCTACAATGAGCAGTTCTTC. Residues: CASNKASSYNEQFF. The chain carries TRBV12-3 or TRBV12-4 and TRBJ2-1; no firm D call. The CDR3 is 14 residues long. Trimming stripped 7 bases from V and 0 bases from J, with 10 bases between.

This clonotype came up a few times. The chain joins TRBV29-1 to TRBJ1-1, with 7 bases fitting TRBD1. The CDR3 is 13 amino acids. V dropped 6 bases and J dropped 1; count of bases not matched to a gene: 5. Germline-derived CDR1 and CDR2 are SQVTM and ANQGSEA. The CDR3 loop reads CSVQQGKNTEAFF. In DNA form, the CDR3 reads TGCAGCGTCCAACAGGGGAAGAACACTGAAGCTTTCTTT.

This clonotype occurred many times. Relative to the germline gene, one junction end is altered; a read error may explain this. V and J are TRBV12-3 or TRBV12-4 and TRBJ1-6, with D tentatively TRBD1 (6 bases). The CDR3 extends over 14 amino acids. CDR3 DNA: TGTGCCAGCAGATTAGGGGGGCTTGAGTCACCCCTCCACTTT. It is translated as CASRLGGLESPLHF.

This clonotype appeared many times. The chain employs TRBV18 and TRBJ2-7; tentatively, D is TRBD1 (6 bases). The CDR3 sequence is 15 residues long. The germline V gene has CDR1 KGHSH and CDR2 LQKENI. The V end was cut by 2 bases, the J end by 7 bases, with 18 bases between. The CDR3 DNA follows: TGTGCCAGCTCACCAGGAGGACAGTTCCCGAAAGAGCAGTACTTC. This encodes CASSPGGQFPKEQYF.

This chain uses TRBV6-5 with TRBJ2-6, with 16 bases fitting TRBD2. The CDR3 is 19 residues long. V shed 2 bases, J shed 4 bases, and the junction held 5 bases outside the gene matches. Germline assignment: CDR1 MNHEY and CDR2 SVGAGI. The CDR3 region is CASSYLGLAGGSGANVLTF. The CDR3 coding sequence is TGTGCCAGCAGTTACCTGGGACTAGCGGGAGGGTCGGGGGCCAACGTCCTGACTTTC.

With regard to this clonotype: Given a much more abundant clone one base away, this may be a read error. This chain connects TRBV6-1 to TRBJ1-1, with D perhaps TRBD1 (5 bases). The V end was cut by 8 bases, the J end by 3 bases, with 16 bases between. CDR1 MNHNS and CDR2 SASEGT come from the germline V gene. This CDR3 has 14 residues. The CDR3 loop reads CASVPSGGYTEAFF. DNA for the CDR3: TGTGCCAGCGTACCCTCTGGGGGTTACACTGAAGCTTTCTTT.